A selection of T cell receptor beta chains follows, all from one sample in a study of T-cell reconstitution after alpha-beta-depleted transplantation in children. Using its own MiXCR run on the PCR reads, TCRdb lists one record per CDR3 protein. In the table there are about 610,000 distinct CDR3 sequences, 10% of which are singletons. The source material was PBMCs from the stem cell graft donor, sampled from the stem cell graft. The receptors here all came from a human donor who donated a stem cell graft to a child with acute myeloid leukemia. CDR3s include the opening cysteine and the closing phenylalanine or tryptophan. A D gene is named only where the DNA matches it firmly. Rows give clone size only sometimes, using once, few, many, or a class for an expanded clone.

DNA: TGTGCCAGCAGTCAGCTTCCCCGGGATAGCAATCAGCCCCAGCATTTT
CDR3: CASSQLPRDSNQPQHF
J: TRBJ1-5
D: .
V: TRBV12-3/TRBV12-4
size: .

DNA: TGTGCCAGCAGCCAATCTAGCGGGAGCGAGACCCAGTACTTC
CDR3: CASSQSSGSETQYF
J: TRBJ2-5
D: TRBD2
V: TRBV3-1
size: many

DNA: TGTGCCGGGAACCTCGGGACAGGGGGTTTGGAGACCCAGTACTTC
CDR3: CAGNLGTGGLETQYF
J: TRBJ2-5
D: TRBD1
V: TRBV30
size: .

DNA: TGTGCCAGCAGCTTTAGCGCCTACAATGAGCAGTTCTTC
CDR3: CASSFSAYNEQFF
J: TRBJ2-1
D: .
V: TRBV12-3/TRBV12-4
size: many

DNA: TGTGCCAGCAGTCCCTCGACCGGGACAGGGAGGTATGAGCAGTTCTTC
CDR3: CASSPSTGTGRYEQFF
J: TRBJ2-1
D: TRBD1
V: TRBV6-5
size: .

DNA: TGCGCCAGCAGCGCGGGAGTGCCTACCGGGGAGCTGTTTTTT
CDR3: CASSAGVPTGELFF
J: TRBJ2-2
D: TRBD2
V: TRBV5-1
size: few

DNA: TGTGCCACCAGTGTGGCGGGGGAAGAGACCCAGTACTTC
CDR3: CATSVAGEETQYF
J: TRBJ2-5
D: TRBD2
V: TRBV24-1
size: .

DNA: TGTGCCAGCAGTTACCAAATTTTAAGTGGGTGGCGGTACTTC
CDR3: CASSYQILSGWRYF
J: TRBJ2-5
D: .
V: TRBV28
size: .

DNA: TGTGCCAGCAGCCCCTGGACAGGGGATAACTATGGCTACACCTTC
CDR3: CASSPWTGDNYGYTF
J: TRBJ1-2
D: TRBD1
V: TRBV3-1
size: .

DNA: TGTGCCAGCAGCCAAGATGGGGCTAGCGGGAGACGGCAGTACTTC
CDR3: CASSQDGASGRRQYF
J: TRBJ2-7
D: TRBD2
V: TRBV4-2
size: .

DNA: TGTGCCAGCAGTTTAGCGCTAGCGGGAGGCTCCTACGAGCAGTACTTC
CDR3: CASSLALAGGSYEQYF
J: TRBJ2-7
D: TRBD2
V: TRBV12-3/TRBV12-4
size: few

DNA: TGCAGTGCTAGAGATCCCCAGGTCGGGGGCAATCAGCCCCAGCATTTT
CDR3: CSARDPQVGGNQPQHF
J: TRBJ1-5
D: .
V: TRBV20-1
size: .

DNA: TGTGCCAGCAGCTTGGTAGCGGGAGGTACAGATACGCAGTATTTT
CDR3: CASSLVAGGTDTQYF
J: TRBJ2-3
D: TRBD2
V: TRBV5-6
size: few

DNA: TGCAGCGTCCTAACGGACGCCCTCCACGAGCAGTACTTC
CDR3: CSVLTDALHEQYF
J: TRBJ2-7
D: .
V: TRBV29-1
size: many

DNA: TGCGCCAGCAGCCAAGATAGCACACAAGCAGAAAAACTGTTTTTT
CDR3: CASSQDSTQAEKLFF
J: TRBJ1-4
D: .
V: TRBV4-3
size: few

DNA: TGTGCCAGCAGTTCCGTGGGCCTTAAGGGAAATAATGAGCAGTTCTTC
CDR3: CASSSVGLKGNNEQFF
J: TRBJ2-1
D: .
V: TRBV6-5
size: .

DNA: TGTGCCAACCAAGCGGGAGGGCCCGGAGAGACCCAGTACTTC
CDR3: CANQAGGPGETQYF
J: TRBJ2-5
D: TRBD2
V: TRBV28
size: many

DNA: TGTGCCAGCAGCCTAACCGCAGGGTGCTATAATTCACCCCTCCACTTT
CDR3: CASSLTAGCYNSPLHF
J: TRBJ1-6
D: .
V: TRBV21-1
size: .

DNA: TGTGCCAGCAGTTCCACCGGGACAGGGAAGCACTATGGCTACACCTTC
CDR3: CASSSTGTGKHYGYTF
J: TRBJ1-2
D: TRBD1
V: TRBV28
size: .

DNA: TGTGCCAGCAGCCGGGACAGACAAGAGACCCAGTACTTC
CDR3: CASSRDRQETQYF
J: TRBJ2-5
D: TRBD1
V: TRBV7-2
size: many

DNA: TGCAGCGTTCGGACAGGGGACAGCGAGCAGTACTTC
CDR3: CSVRTGDSEQYF
J: TRBJ2-7
D: TRBD1
V: TRBV29-1
size: many

DNA: TGCGCCAGCAGCCGGGCTGGGACAAAAGAGACCCAGTACTTC
CDR3: CASSRAGTKETQYF
J: TRBJ2-5
D: .
V: TRBV5-1
size: .

DNA: TGCGCCAGCAGCCAAGCAACGAGGGGACCTTACGAGCAGTACTTC
CDR3: CASSQATRGPYEQYF
J: TRBJ2-7
D: .
V: TRBV4-3
size: .

DNA: TGCGCCAGCAGCATGTGGACTAGCGGGAGAACAGATACGCAGTATTTT
CDR3: CASSMWTSGRTDTQYF
J: TRBJ2-3
D: TRBD2
V: TRBV5-1
size: many

DNA: TGCAGTGCTAGACCTTACAGGGGGAGCAATCAGCCCCAGCATTTT
CDR3: CSARPYRGSNQPQHF
J: TRBJ1-5
D: TRBD1
V: TRBV20-1
size: .

DNA: TGTGCCAGCAGTCGAACGGGGGTAGCGGGGGCAGATGAGCAGTTCTTC
CDR3: CASSRTGVAGADEQFF
J: TRBJ2-1
D: TRBD2
V: TRBV6-2/TRBV6-3
size: many

DNA: TGCAGTGCTGGACAATTACAGGGGGCCCTAACAGATACGCAGTATTTT
CDR3: CSAGQLQGALTDTQYF
J: TRBJ2-3
D: TRBD1
V: TRBV20-1
size: few

DNA: TGCGCCAGCAGCTCCCAACTAGCGGGAGGTTCCTACGAGCAGTACTTC
CDR3: CASSSQLAGGSYEQYF
J: TRBJ2-7
D: TRBD2
V: TRBV5-1
size: .

DNA: TGCAGTGCTAGAGATCGTGTGGGCGGGACAGATACGCAGTATTTT
CDR3: CSARDRVGGTDTQYF
J: TRBJ2-3
D: .
V: TRBV20-1
size: few

DNA: TGTGCCAGCAGGGATAGGGGAAGCTCCTACGAGCAGTACTTC
CDR3: CASRDRGSSYEQYF
J: TRBJ2-7
D: .
V: TRBV6-1
size: many

DNA: TGTGCCAGCTCACCAAAGGCCGGCAGTGAATGGAACACCATATATTTT
CDR3: CASSPKAGSEWNTIYF
J: TRBJ1-3
D: .
V: TRBV18
size: few

DNA: TGCAGTGCTAGAGGGGAGCCCGTCCAAGAGACCCAGTACTTC
CDR3: CSARGEPVQETQYF
J: TRBJ2-5
D: .
V: TRBV20-1
size: few

DNA: TGTGCCAGCAGCTCGCACAGGAGCGGAACAGATACGCAGTATTTT
CDR3: CASSSHRSGTDTQYF
J: TRBJ2-3
D: .
V: TRBV5-5
size: .

DNA: TGTGCCAGCAGCCTCGACAGTTTTCTCAACGTCCTGACTTTC
CDR3: CASSLDSFLNVLTF
J: TRBJ2-6
D: .
V: TRBV7-2
size: .

DNA: TGTGCCAGCAGCTCTTTATTAGGGGGATACGAGCAGTACTTC
CDR3: CASSSLLGGYEQYF
J: TRBJ2-7
D: .
V: TRBV4-2
size: few

DNA: TGTGCCACCAGCAGAGACAGGGTTGGTTCCAAAAACATTCAGTACTTC
CDR3: CATSRDRVGSKNIQYF
J: TRBJ2-4
D: .
V: TRBV15
size: .

DNA: TGCAGCGTTGAAGGGGGGGGGCCATATGGCTACACCTTC
CDR3: CSVEGGGPYGYTF
J: TRBJ1-2
D: .
V: TRBV29-1
size: few

DNA: TGTGCCAGCAAAGGTAGCTATAGCAATCAGCCCCAGCATTTT
CDR3: CASKGSYSNQPQHF
J: TRBJ1-5
D: .
V: TRBV28
size: many

DNA: TGCGCCAGCAGCTGGAGAGGGGACTCACAAGAGACCCAGTACTTC
CDR3: CASSWRGDSQETQYF
J: TRBJ2-5
D: .
V: TRBV5-1
size: .

DNA: TGTGCCAGCAGCTTAGTGACGGGGCCCCAGTTCTTC
CDR3: CASSLVTGPQFF
J: TRBJ2-1
D: .
V: TRBV7-9
size: .

DNA: TGTGCCAGCAGCCCCACTAATCGGGAGACCCAGTACTTC
CDR3: CASSPTNRETQYF
J: TRBJ2-5
D: .
V: TRBV7-8
size: many

DNA: TGTGCCAGCAGCCCCATTCAGGGATATGAGCAGTACTTC
CDR3: CASSPIQGYEQYF
J: TRBJ2-7
D: .
V: TRBV27
size: few

DNA: TGTGCCAGCTCACCGCAGGACAGATTTGGAAACACCATATATTTT
CDR3: CASSPQDRFGNTIYF
J: TRBJ1-3
D: .
V: TRBV18
size: few

DNA: TGCAGTGCCACACAGGGGGCGGTGGGCAATCAGCCCCAGCATTTT
CDR3: CSATQGAVGNQPQHF
J: TRBJ1-5
D: TRBD1
V: TRBV20-1
size: many

DNA: TGCAGCGAGAGGGACAGGGGGCATGGCTACACCTTC
CDR3: CSERDRGHGYTF
J: TRBJ1-2
D: TRBD1
V: TRBV29-1
size: .

DNA: TGTGCCAGCAGTTCCGTGGTGTCTAGCGGGGGTATTAATGAGCAGTTCTTC
CDR3: CASSSVVSSGGINEQFF
J: TRBJ2-1
D: TRBD2
V: TRBV6-2/TRBV6-3
size: few